This T cell receptor beta chain was profiled in a study of blood T cell repertoires in COVID-19. Method: immunoSEQ multiplex PCR; TCRdb's copy keeps in-frame clones and lacks some. Of around 300,000 clones in the sample, about 80% are singletons; the top ten hold roughly 9.4%. Per germline, CDR1 SNHLY and CDR2 FYNNEI. V trimming: 4 bases; J trimming: 5 bases; junction bases outside the gene matches: 7. This CDR3 region has 14 residues. This TCR derives from a woman aged 50 to 60 who had recovered from COVID-19. Sample: peripheral blood. This chain uses TRBV2 with TRBJ1-1, with TRBD1 matching over 7 bases. The CDR3 reads CASSGQGGRTEAFF. In DNA, the CDR3 is TGTGCCAGCAGTGGACAGGGAGGAAGGACTGAAGCTTTCTTT.